This T cell receptor beta chain was found in a study of blood T cell repertoires in COVID-19. Study-level background: From the United States, Italy and Spain came samples of acute and convalescent COVID-19. PBMCs, B-cell-depleted T cells, or T cells were the source of the cDNA or gDNA that made up the material.

Original handling: Reference gene primers were amplified, and this amplification served to estimate nucleated cell counts. Assay used: immunoSEQ multiplex PCR; TCRdb lists only in-frame clones, some missing. The V and J calls and clone size were taken over from that table, and D and trimming were inferred from the DNA. In the table there are 200,000 to 250,000 clones, nearly 90% of which are singletons. CDR1 is SNHLY and CDR2 is FYNNEI in the germline V gene. V lost 3 bases and J lost 12, with 15 bases in between. This CDR3 region has 13 residues. Enrolled during active infection, Seattle patients were then followed longitudinally.

Source material: peripheral blood. The chain carries TRBV2 and TRBJ2-1; unclear D gene. The sequence was collected from a man in his forties or fifties with COVID-19, enrolled during active disease. CDR3 nucleotide sequence: TGTGCCAGCAGTGAGGTCGACTTGGCGCGGCAGTTCTTC. Protein: CASSEVDLARQFF.